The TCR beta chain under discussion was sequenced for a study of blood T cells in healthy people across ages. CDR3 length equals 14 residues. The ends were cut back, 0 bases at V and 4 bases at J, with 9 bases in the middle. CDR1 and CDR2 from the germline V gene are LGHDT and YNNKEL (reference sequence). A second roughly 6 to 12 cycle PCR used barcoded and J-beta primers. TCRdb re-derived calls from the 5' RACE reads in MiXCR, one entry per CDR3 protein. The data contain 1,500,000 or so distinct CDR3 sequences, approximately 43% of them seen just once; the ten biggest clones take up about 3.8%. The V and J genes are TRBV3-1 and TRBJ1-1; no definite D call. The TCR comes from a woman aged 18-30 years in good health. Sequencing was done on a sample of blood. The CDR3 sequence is CASSQDTLATEAFF. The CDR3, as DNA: TGTGCCAGCAGCCAAGATACCCTCGCCACTGAAGCTTTCTTT.